One T cell receptor beta chain is described in this entry. This record belongs to a study of T cells in Graves' hyperthyroidism and ophthalmopathy. Whole-study context: Specimen type is peripheral blood, collected at initial diagnosis prior to any treatment.

This CDR3 has 14 amino acids. Germline lookup yields CDR1 SQVTM and CDR2 ANQGSEA. Trimming removed 6 bases at V and 7 bases at J, with 18 bases between. TCR beta CDR3 regions were amplified from RNA transcripts. Primed by the HTBI set, a first-round RT-PCR was run on the TCR CDR3. MiXCR, applied by TCRdb to the multiplex PCR reads, yields one record per CDR3 protein. The data hold a few hundred thousand distinct CDR3 sequences, with 16% observed a single time. Source material: blood. The V call is TRBV29-1, the J call TRBJ2-2, with D possibly matching TRBD1 (6 bases). The sequence was collected from a woman between 40 and 50 years old with Graves' ophthalmopathy. The CDR3 is CSVATGWYDGELFF. The CDR3, as DNA: TGCAGCGTAGCAACAGGGTGGTATGACGGGGAGCTGTTTTTT.